The 21 T cell receptor beta chains below come from one sample, sequenced in a study of metastatic and nonmetastatic thyroid tumors. Patients were all untreated before their thyroid surgery. TCRdb ran MiXCR on the PCR reads. Among tens of thousands of clones listed, 20% to 25% were seen once. The sequencing input was blood. The source of these receptors is a female donor with papillary thyroid cancer or a benign thyroid nodule (not recorded which). Some clones in this sample may be carry-over from other donors' samples.

There are many counts of this clone. The chain carries TRBV18 and TRBJ2-3; 7 positions agree with TRBD1. The germline gives CDR1 KGHSH, CDR2 LQKENI. CDR3 size: 15 residues. J was trimmed by 0 bases and V by 3 bases; bases with no gene match: 3. CDR3 in amino acids: CASSPGQRSTDTQYF. The CDR3 bases are TGTGCCAGCTCACCGGGACAGCGGAGCACAGATACGCAGTATTTT.

This clone was counted a few times. One end of the junction fails to match germline, which may point to a read error. The chain joins TRBV24-1 to TRBJ2-1, with 8 bases lining up with TRBD1. CDR1 is KGHDR, CDR2 SFDVKD, per germline. The CDR3 sequence is 13 residues long. CDR3 protein: CATGQGSRNEQLF. CDR3 in DNA: TGTGCCACCGGACAGGGATCACGGAATGAGCAGTTATTC.

The chain links TRBV5-1 to TRBJ2-2; TRBD2 aligns across 11 bases. CDR1 and CDR2 (germline): SGHRS, YFSETQ. The CDR3 loop spans 16 amino acids. The V and J ends lost 3 bases and 3 bases, in that order; junction bases with no gene match: 4. CDR3 sequence (DNA): TGCGCCAGCAGCTATAGCGGGAGGGCCGACACCGGGGAGCTGTTTTTT. It specifies CASSYSGRADTGELFF. Variable domain in full (rest from reference TRBV5-1 and TRBJ2-2): KAGVTQTPRYLIKTRGQQVTLSCSPISGHRSVSWYQQTPGQGLQFLFEYFSETQRNKGNFPGRFSGRQFSNSRSEMNVSTLELGDSALYLCASSYSGRADTGELFFGEGSRLTVL.

This chain links TRBV6-1 with TRBJ1-3; no clear D gene. V lost 5 bases and J 0 bases, leaving 14 bases between the germline ends. The CDR3 sequence is 16 residues long. Germline CDR1 reads MNHNS; CDR2 reads SASEGT. CDR3 DNA sequence: TGTGCCAGCAGTTTCGTCCGACGGCTCTCTGGAAACACCATATATTTT. Translation: CASSFVRRLSGNTIYF.

The V and J genes are TRBV11-2 and TRBJ2-1, with 14 bases lining up with TRBD2. Trimming at V came to 5 bases and at J to 6 bases, leaving 3 bases not matched to a gene. The CDR3 extends over 15 amino acids. Germline V lookup: CDR1 SGHAT, CDR2 FQNNGV. CDR3 region: CASSAGLAGVNEQFF. CDR3 coding DNA: TGTGCCAGCAGCGCGGGACTAGCGGGGGTCAATGAGCAGTTCTTC.

The table lists this clone with many counts. Other DNA sequences in the same sample also yield this CDR3. The chain is built from TRBV4-1 and TRBJ2-7; a possible D gene is TRBD1 (5 bases). This CDR3 contains 17 residues. Trimming took 3 bases from V and 0 from J, leaving 18 bases between them. The V gene's germline CDR1 is MGHRA and CDR2 YSYEKL. In nucleotides, the CDR3 is TGCGCCAGCAGCCACATTGACAGTATTCTAAGCTCCTACGAGCAGTACTTC. Translation: CASSHIDSILSSYEQYF.

The rearrangement links TRBV6-1 to TRBJ1-2, with 7 bases matching TRBD1. Germline V gene data show CDR1 as MNHNS and CDR2 as SASEGT. After removal of 1 base from V and 4 bases from J, the junction contained 9 bases not matched to a gene. CDR3 length equals 16 residues. The CDR3 coding sequence is TGTGCCAGCAGTGAAGAGGAGGGGGCGGGAGGCTATGGCTACACCTTC. Its translation is CASSEEEGAGGYGYTF.

In this sample, this clone turned up many times. This sequence joins TRBV5-1 and TRBJ1-1; no firm D call. The CDR3 sequence is 13 residues long. Trimming left V 2 bases short and J 1 base short, with 6 bases between. Germline V gives CDR1 SGHRS, CDR2 YFSETQ. CDR3 amino acids: CASSLTTNTEAFF. DNA for the CDR3: TGCGCCAGCAGCTTAACAACGAACACTGAAGCTTTCTTT.

This clone was seen many times. One end of the junction is discordant with germline, which a read error may explain. The same CDR3 is also encoded by other DNA sequences in this sample. J is TRBJ2-2 and V is TRBV2; possible D gene TRBD1, 6 bases. This CDR3 is built from 15 residues. The germline V gene has CDR1 SNHLY and CDR2 FYNNEI. The CDR3 loop reads CASSEARQVAGELFF. The CDR3 DNA sequence: TGTGCCAGCAGTGAAGCTCGACAGGTGGCCGGGGAGCTATTTTTT.

The J gene is TRBJ2-7, the V gene TRBV20-1; 13 bases agree with TRBD2. V shed 2 bases and J 6 bases; nucleotides not matched to a gene: 4. The CDR3 has 14 residues. Germline CDR1 and CDR2: DFQATT and SNEGSKA (reference sequence). The CDR3 loop reads CSARRTSGGGEQYF. In DNA form, the CDR3 reads TGCAGTGCTAGACGGACTAGCGGGGGAGGCGAGCAGTACTTC.

This clone was recorded many times. The V gene is TRBV14, the J gene TRBJ1-6, with D maybe TRBD1 (6 bases). V was pared by 4 bases and J by 11 bases, with 12 bases between. Germline CDR1 SGHDN, CDR2 FVKESK. This CDR3 is built from 13 residues. CDR3 in amino acids: CASSLQGNTPLHF. DNA for the CDR3: TGTGCCAGCAGCCTACAGGGTAACACACCCCTCCACTTT.

This clone was seen many times. The chain recombines TRBV18 with TRBJ2-7; the D call may be TRBD1 or TRBD2 (6 bases each). V was cut by 0 bases and J by 7 bases, with 19 bases left in between. Germline CDR1 KGHSH, CDR2 LQKENI. This CDR3 region has 16 residues. For the CDR3, the DNA is TGTGCCAGCTCACCACCGAACGCGGGACAATCGGGAGAGCAGTACTTC. Protein sequence: CASSPPNAGQSGEQYF. Full variable domain (missing parts from reference TRBV18 and TRBJ2-7): NAGVMQNPRHLVRRRGQEARLRCSPMKGHSHVYWYRQLPEEGLKFMVYLQKENIIDESGMPKERFSAEFPKEGPSILRIQQVVRGDSAAYFCASSPPNAGQSGEQYFGPGTRLTVT.

This clone has a count of ten or more. The genes are TRBV6-1 and TRBJ2-7; D call uncertain. In germline, CDR1 is MNHNS, CDR2 SASEGT. CDR3 length: 14 residues. V was clipped by 5 bases and J by 5 bases, with 16 bases between them. This chain's CDR3 is CASSQNGGYDEQYF. The CDR3 coding sequence is TGTGCCAGCAGTCAAAACGGCGGTTACGACGAGCAGTACTTC.

This clone was counted many times. The rearrangement joins TRBV5-1 to TRBJ2-7; D not certain. Germline V CDR1 and CDR2: SGHRS, YFSETQ. The CDR3 has 14 residues. Trimming took off 0 bases at V and 0 bases at J, with 7 bases between the two ends. The chain's CDR3 is CASSLVQFSYEQYF. The CDR3 bases are TGCGCCAGCAGCTTGGTACAGTTCTCCTACGAGCAGTACTTC.

This clone has ten or more counts. The chain couples TRBV14 to TRBJ1-2; D remains ambiguous. V was cut by 1 base and J by 6 bases, with 12 bases left in between. CDR1 SGHDN and CDR2 FVKESK come from the germline V gene. This CDR3 has 14 residues. In nucleotides, the CDR3 is TGTGCCAGCAGCCAAGTACCCCGGCACGATGGCTACACCTTC. Its protein is CASSQVPRHDGYTF. Full variable domain (rest looked up from reference TRBV14 and TRBJ1-2): EAGVTQFPSHSVIEKGQTVTLRCDPISGHDNLYWYRRVMGKEIKFLLHFVKESKQDESGMPNNRFLAERTGGTYSTLKVQPAELEDSGVYFCASSQVPRHDGYTFGSGTRLTVV.

This clone was observed at least ten times. The chain recombines TRBV3-1 with TRBJ2-3, with D uncertain. V shed 6 bases and J shed 4 bases, with 17 bases lying between them. The CDR3 extends over 15 amino acids. Per the germline V gene, CDR1 is LGHDT and CDR2 is YNNKEL (reference sequence). CDR3 sequence: CASRKDASSADTQYF. The CDR3 bases are TGTGCCAGCAGAAAAGATGCTAGTTCGGCAGATACGCAGTATTTT.

This clone was counted ten times or more. This may be a read error: a much more frequent sequence differs by one nucleotide. The chain couples TRBV24-1 to TRBJ2-1, with 7 bases identical to TRBD2. Germline V gene data show CDR1 as KGHDR and CDR2 as SFDVKD. This CDR3 is built from 12 residues. The V and J ends lost 9 bases and 7 bases, in that order; junction bases with no gene match: 5. The DNA of the CDR3 is TGTGCCACCCGCGCGGGAGTTAATGAGCAGTTCTTC. It translates to CATRAGVNEQFF.

This clone came up many times. The chain's CDR3 is CASSLNSNQPQHF. The CDR3, as DNA: TGTGCCAGCAGCTTAAATAGCAATCAGCCCCAGCATTTT. The chain uses TRBV7-3 and TRBJ1-5; D uncertain. CDR1 is SGHTA and CDR2 is FQGTGA in the germline V gene. V was shortened by 1 base and J by 0 bases, with 1 base between the two germline ends. This CDR3 is 13 amino acids long. The full variable domain, with the rest looked up from reference TRBV7-3 and TRBJ1-5, is GAGVSQTPSNKVTEKGKYVELRCDPISGHTALYWYRQSLGQGPEFLIYFQGTGAADDSGLPNDRFFAVRPEGSVSTLKIQRTERGDSAVYLCASSLNSNQPQHFGDGTRLSIL.

This clone was counted only a few times. In DNA form, the CDR3 reads TGTGCCAGCAGTTCCCTGGGGGGGCAGTCTACTGAAGCTTTCTTT. It translates to CASSSLGGQSTEAFF. The chain uses TRBV28 and TRBJ1-1; D might be TRBD1 (6 bases). V gave up 4 bases and J gave up 5 bases, with 17 bases separating them. Germline-derived CDR1 and CDR2 are MDHEN and SYDVKM. The CDR3 extends over 15 amino acids.

The genes are TRBV27 and TRBJ2-1, with 12 bases lining up with TRBD2. The CDR3 extends over 18 amino acids. Trimming removed 3 bases from V and 1 base from J; junction bases left unmatched: 7. Germline CDR1 and CDR2: MNHEY and SMNVEV (reference sequence). CDR3 amino acids: CASSLRTSGIFSYNEQFF. CDR3 nucleotides: TGTGCCAGCAGTTTGAGGACTAGCGGGATATTTTCCTACAATGAGCAGTTCTTC.

The sample holds many counts of this clone. Here the CDR3 reads CATRGGVIGEQFF. DNA of the CDR3: TGCGCCACCCGTGGAGGGGTTATAGGTGAGCAGTTCTTC. J is TRBJ2-1 and V is TRBV5-1, with D possibly matching TRBD2 (6 bases). The germline CDR1 and CDR2 sequences are SGHRS and YFSETQ. The V end was cut by 9 bases, the J end by 9 bases, with 19 bases between. The CDR3 consists of 13 residues.